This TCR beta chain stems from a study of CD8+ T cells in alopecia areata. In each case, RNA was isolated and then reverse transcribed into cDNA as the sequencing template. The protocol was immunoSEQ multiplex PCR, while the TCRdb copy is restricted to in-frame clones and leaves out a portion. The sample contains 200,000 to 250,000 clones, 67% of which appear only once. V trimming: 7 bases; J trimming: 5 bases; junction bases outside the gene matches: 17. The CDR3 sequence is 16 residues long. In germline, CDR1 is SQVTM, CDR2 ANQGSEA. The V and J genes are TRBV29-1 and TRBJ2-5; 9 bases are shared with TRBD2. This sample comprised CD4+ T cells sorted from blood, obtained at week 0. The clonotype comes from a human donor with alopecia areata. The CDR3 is CSAEGLGTSRRETQYF. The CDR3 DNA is TGCAGCGCTGAGGGCCTCGGGACTAGCCGCCGGGAGACCCAGTACTTC.